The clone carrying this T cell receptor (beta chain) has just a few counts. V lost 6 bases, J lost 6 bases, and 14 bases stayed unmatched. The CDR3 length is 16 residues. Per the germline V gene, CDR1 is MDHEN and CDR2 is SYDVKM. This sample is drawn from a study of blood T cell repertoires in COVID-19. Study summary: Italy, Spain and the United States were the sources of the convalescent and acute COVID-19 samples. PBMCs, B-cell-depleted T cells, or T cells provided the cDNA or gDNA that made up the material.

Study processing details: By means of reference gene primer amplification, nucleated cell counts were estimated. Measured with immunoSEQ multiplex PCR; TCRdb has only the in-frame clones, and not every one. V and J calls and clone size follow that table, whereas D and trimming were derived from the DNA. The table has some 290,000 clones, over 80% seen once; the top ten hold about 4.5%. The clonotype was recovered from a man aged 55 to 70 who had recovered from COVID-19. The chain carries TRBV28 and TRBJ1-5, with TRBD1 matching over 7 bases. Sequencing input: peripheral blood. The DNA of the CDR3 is TGTGCCAGCAGGGCGGGAGGCAGGGGGATGACTCAGCCCCAGCATTTT. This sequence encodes CASRAGGRGMTQPQHF. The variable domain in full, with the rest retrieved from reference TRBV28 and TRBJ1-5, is DVKVTQSSRYLVKRTGEKVFLECVQDMDHENMFWYRQDPGLGLRLIYFSYDVKMKEKGDIPEGYSVSREKKERFSLILESASTNQTSMYLCASRAGGRGMTQPQHFGDGTRLSIL.